This T cell receptor beta chain was sequenced during a study of T cell clones after liver transplantation (dated by TCRdb to about 2019). Regarding the complete study: Samples were obtained from ITN030ST, a randomized trial in which withdrawal of immunosuppression was attempted within 2 years of liver transplantation. A cohort of 8 liver transplant recipients was studied, of whom 3 were classified as tolerant and 5 as non-tolerant. Donor-reactive T cell clones were identified by TCRbeta sequencing following a pre-transplant mixed lymphocyte reaction and were subsequently tracked in post-transplant blood. Of the eight recipients, a few were HCV-positive, while the remaining recipients had been transplanted for non-autoimmune, non-viral indications. Blood samples were collected pre-transplant, then pre-randomization ahead of withdrawal, and finally post-randomization once withdrawal had either been completed or failed. Third party-reactive TCRbeta sequences from pre-transplant MLRs were also identified as an antigen-independent comparator for donor-reactive sequences. Tolerance was defined as complete withdrawal of immunosuppression for at least one year without a rise in liver enzymes beyond twice the upper limit of normal. Subjects received no induction therapy and standard immunosuppression until randomization at 12-24 months post-transplant. The paper as a whole reports these results and caveats: In most of the 8 subjects, regardless of tolerance or HCV status, circulating donor-reactive CD4 TCRbeta sequences dropped significantly post-transplant. In a couple of subjects, low numbers of available donor cells limited the measurable donor-reactive repertoire. Without allograft tissue specimens, donor-reactive T cells may have migrated into the graft rather than being deleted. Donor-reactive sequences declined more than third party-reactive ones, suggesting partial antigen-specific deletion unrelated to withdrawal success. Once repertoire turnover was taken into account, donor-reactive detection showed a significant reduction for CD4 in 7 of 8 subjects and for CD8 in 8 of 8. The conclusions were considered preliminary, being limited by small, heterogeneous patient numbers and non-standardized post-transplant time points.

In the case of this clone: Its antigen is not yet known. The sample holds no much larger clone one base away, and base qualities are not on file.

High-throughput TCRbeta CDR3 sequencing of frozen genomic DNA was performed by immunoSEQ, with PCR amplification, mapping, bias correction and internal controls included. The study's own analysis went as follows. Only productive rearrangements were retained, with each unique TCRbeta sequence defined by its CDR3 nucleotide sequence together with its V and J gene. Donor-reactive sequences required at least 5-fold expansion in CFSE-low cells versus unstimulated pre-transplant cells and at least 0.01% frequency. To ensure at least 90% detection power, minimum frequency thresholds were set for each subject based on that subject's lowest-template unstimulated sample. Jensen-Shannon divergence between the top 1000 TCRbeta sequences post- versus pre-transplant served as the measure of repertoire turnover. Changes in detection of donor-reactive sequences were tested with two-sided Fisher's exact tests. This immuneACCESS table, as held by TCRdb, lists in-frame sequences with V and J called but not all clones. Of the missing ones, under half trace to an unresolved V gene in checked studies; the others have no known cause. D and trimming come from the DNA, and the V and J calls and clone size come from that table. This sample comprises about 80,000 clones, roughly 85% of them detected only once. The top ten clones comprise 0.4% to 0.6% of the sample.

There are 17 amino acids in the CDR3, from cysteine to phenylalanine inclusive. Of the read, only the CDR3 DNA is kept; its 51 bases are in frame from base 1. Unstimulated PBMCs, after thawing, were stained for CD3, CD4 and CD8 and then FACS-sorted into CD3+CD4+ and CD3+CD8+ populations. Each of the 8 studied subjects was randomized to immunosuppression withdrawal. Genomic DNA was isolated with the Qiagen DNeasy Blood and Tissue Kit. The source of this sequence is a human patient who received a liver transplant. After a transplant, not all T cells may be the patient's own; some may come from the graft donor. The V and J genes are TRBV1 and TRBJ2-1; TRBD2 is taken as the D call from the table, unchecked against the DNA. TRBV1 is flagged as a pseudogene. Material: CD4+ T cells from blood, obtained roughly 3.5 years after liver transplant. The CDR3 protein: CTSSPDLAGGPHNEQFF. The sequenced DNA is TGCACCAGCAGCCCAGACCTAGCGGGAGGGCCACACAATGAGCAGTTCTTC.